One and the same sample provided the 13 T cell receptor beta chains below, sequenced in a study of blood T cell repertoires in COVID-19 (dated by TCRdb to 2018 to 2020). Library generation was performed with the immunoSEQ multiplex PCR assay. As stored in TCRdb, this immuneACCESS dataset retains in-frame rearrangements with V and J assigned. A fraction of the clones does not appear; measured against another copy, unresolved V genes explain less than half of the discrepancy, and the remainder lacks a known reason. The sample data list some 400,000 clones, and roughly 77% of these were observed just once. In total, the top ten clones hold roughly 1.2% of the sample. Sequenced sample: peripheral blood. These receptors were obtained from a human donor with acute or convalescent COVID-19. The donor label of this sample is uncertain.

J is TRBJ2-5 and V is TRBV5-4, with 8 bases fitting TRBD1. This CDR3 has 14 residues. J was trimmed by 5 bases and V by 3 bases; bases with no gene match: 6. Germline V gene lookup returns CDR1 SGHNT and CDR2 YYREEE (reference sequence). CDR3 sequence reads: CASSSTGVGETQYF. The CDR3 DNA reads as TGTGCCAGCAGCTCGACAGGGGTCGGTGAGACCCAGTACTTC.

The chain combines TRBV18 with TRBJ1-4, with 8 bases fitting TRBD1. Germline values: CDR1 KGHSH, CDR2 LQKENI. J gave up 6 bases and V 4 bases, and 4 bases lay outside the gene matches. This CDR3 comprises 14 residues. As DNA, the CDR3 is TGTGCCAGCTCACGTTCAGGGGGCCATGAAAAACTGTTTTTT. Its translation is CASSRSGGHEKLFF.

The chain recombines TRBV5-5 with TRBJ1-1; D is undetermined. Looked up from germline, CDR1 is SGHKS and CDR2 is YYEKEE (reference sequence). V shed 0 bases and J shed 4 bases, with 10 bases lying between them. This CDR3 spans 14 amino acids. CDR3 nucleotides: TGTGCCAGCAGCTTGGGGGGAGGATTCACTGAAGCTTTCTTT. Protein product: CASSLGGGFTEAFF.

The chain couples TRBV28 to TRBJ1-1, with 7 bases lining up with TRBD1. Per the germline V gene, CDR1 is MDHEN and CDR2 is SYDVKM. Trimming at V came to 3 bases and at J to 0 bases, leaving 4 bases not matched to a gene. This CDR3 has 15 residues. CDR3 residues: CASSFWDRLNTEAFF. In DNA, the CDR3 is TGTGCCAGCAGTTTCTGGGACAGACTGAACACTGAAGCTTTCTTT.

J is TRBJ1-1 and V is TRBV6-5; 9 bases map to TRBD1. CDR3 size: 15 residues. From germline, CDR1 is MNHEY and CDR2 SVGAGI. Trimming removed 6 bases from V and 0 bases from J; junction bases left unmatched: 5. The CDR3, as DNA: TGTGCCAGCAGACCCAGGACAGGGGTGAACACTGAAGCTTTCTTT. Translation: CASRPRTGVNTEAFF.

The V gene is TRBV7-8, the J gene TRBJ2-7; no clear D gene. The CDR3 sequence is 13 residues long. Trimming shortened V by 1 base and J by 2 bases, and 6 bases separated the two germline ends. Germline CDR1 reads SGHVS; CDR2 reads FQNEAQ. Here the CDR3 reads CASSLDTTYEQYF. CDR3 DNA: TGTGCCAGCAGCTTAGACACCACCTACGAGCAGTACTTC. The complete variable domain, with remaining parts taken from reference TRBV7-8 and TRBJ2-7, reads GAGVSQSPRYKVAKRGQDVALRCDPISGHVSLFWYQQALGQGPEFLTYFQNEAQLDKSGLPSDRFFAERPEGSVSTLKIQRTQQEDSAVYLCASSLDTTYEQYFGPGTRLTVT.

This clone showed up just a few times. The sample has other DNA sequences that encode this CDR3 too. The chain links TRBV7-9 to TRBJ1-3; D not resolved. With 2 bases removed from V and 4 bases from J, the gap between germline ends came to 9 bases. This CDR3 spans 14 amino acids. Germline assignment: CDR1 SEHNR and CDR2 FQNEAQ (reference sequence). The CDR3 loop reads CASSLRGSGNTIYF. DNA of the CDR3: TGTGCCAGCAGCTTACGGGGATCAGGAAACACCATATATTTT.

This CDR3 is CASSPGQGIQPQHF. For the CDR3, the DNA is TGTGCCAGCAGCCCCGGACAGGGGATTCAGCCCCAGCATTTT. The chain recombines TRBV5-6 with TRBJ1-5; 9 bases are a match to TRBD1. Trimming removed 4 bases from V and 6 bases from J; junction bases left unmatched: 5. The CDR3 totals 14 residues. Germline V gene sequence: CDR1 SGHDT, CDR2 YYEEEE.

The chain combines TRBV9 with TRBJ1-2; D gene unclear. The ends were cut back, 0 bases at V and 4 bases at J, with 16 bases in the middle. The CDR3 is 16 residues long. The V gene's germline CDR1 is SGDLS and CDR2 YYNGEE. The CDR3 region has the DNA TGTGCCAGCAGCGTAGCTACGGGGAACCGGCTCTATGGCTACACCTTC. Protein sequence: CASSVATGNRLYGYTF.

This sequence joins TRBV29-1 and TRBJ2-6; D remains ambiguous. Germline V lookup: CDR1 SQVTM, CDR2 ANQGSEA. This CDR3 is 13 amino acids long. Trimming cost V 6 bases and J 0 bases, with 6 bases left between them. DNA for the CDR3: TGCAGCGTAAGCCCCTCTGGGGCCAACGTCCTGACTTTC. This encodes CSVSPSGANVLTF.

This chain uses TRBV7-6 with TRBJ1-3, with TRBD1 matching over 8 bases. Germline V gene sequence: CDR1 SGHVS, CDR2 FNYEAQ. J lost 3 bases, V lost 6 bases, and 7 bases had no gene match. The CDR3 length is 15 residues. The chain's CDR3 is CASSSRTGIGNTIYF. The CDR3 DNA follows: TGTGCCAGCAGTTCCAGGACAGGGATTGGAAACACCATATATTTT.

The sample holds a few counts of this clone. CDR3 amino acids: CSALDATGRNQPQHF. The CDR3 bases are TGCAGCGCCCTAGACGCGACAGGGCGGAATCAGCCCCAGCATTTT. The V and J genes are TRBV29-1 and TRBJ1-5, with 7 bases lining up with TRBD1. The J segment lost 4 bases and the V segment lost 7 bases, leaving 13 bases of the junction unmatched. CDR3 length: 15 amino acids. Germline loops: CDR1 SQVTM, CDR2 ANQGSEA.

The chain uses TRBV6-5 and TRBJ1-1; 8 positions match TRBD1. Germline lookup yields CDR1 MNHEY and CDR2 SVGAGI. This CDR3 is 13 amino acids long. V shed 7 bases and J 7 bases; nucleotides not matched to a gene: 8. CDR3: CASNRDRSYEAFF. In DNA, the CDR3 is TGTGCCAGCAACCGGGACAGGAGTTATGAAGCTTTCTTT.